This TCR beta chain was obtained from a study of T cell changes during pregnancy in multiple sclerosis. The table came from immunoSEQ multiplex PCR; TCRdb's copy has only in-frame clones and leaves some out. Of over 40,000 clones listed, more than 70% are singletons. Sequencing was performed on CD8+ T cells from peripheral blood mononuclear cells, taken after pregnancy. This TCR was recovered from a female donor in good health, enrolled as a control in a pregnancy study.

This chain's CDR3 is CASSESTGALYGYTF. DNA for the CDR3: TGTGCCAGCAGTGAATCGACAGGGGCCCTCTATGGCTACACCTTC. The chain has TRBV2 and TRBJ1-2; the match to TRBD1 covers 8 bases. The length of the CDR3 is 15 residues. Unmatched junction bases numbered 6, after V lost 2 bases and J lost 4 bases. The germline V gene encodes CDR1 SNHLY and CDR2 FYNNEI.